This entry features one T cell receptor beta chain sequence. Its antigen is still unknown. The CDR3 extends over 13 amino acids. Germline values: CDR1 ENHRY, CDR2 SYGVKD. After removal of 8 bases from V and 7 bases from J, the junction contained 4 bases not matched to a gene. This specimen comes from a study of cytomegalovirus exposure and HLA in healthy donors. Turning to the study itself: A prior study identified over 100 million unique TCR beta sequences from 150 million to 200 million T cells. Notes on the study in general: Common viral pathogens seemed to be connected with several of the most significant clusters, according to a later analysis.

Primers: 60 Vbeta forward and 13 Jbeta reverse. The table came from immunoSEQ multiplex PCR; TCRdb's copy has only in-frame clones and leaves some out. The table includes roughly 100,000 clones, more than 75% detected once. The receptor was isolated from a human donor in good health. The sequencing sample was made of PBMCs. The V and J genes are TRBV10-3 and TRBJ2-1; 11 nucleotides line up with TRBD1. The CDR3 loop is CAIGGQGGNEQFF. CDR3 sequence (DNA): TGTGCCATCGGGGGACAGGGGGGGAATGAGCAGTTCTTC.